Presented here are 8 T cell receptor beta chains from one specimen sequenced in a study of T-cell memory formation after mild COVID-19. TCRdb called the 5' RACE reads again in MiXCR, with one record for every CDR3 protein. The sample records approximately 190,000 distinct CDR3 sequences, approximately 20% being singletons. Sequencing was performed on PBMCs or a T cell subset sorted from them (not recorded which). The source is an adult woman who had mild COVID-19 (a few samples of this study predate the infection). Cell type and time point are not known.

Here the CDR3 reads CATSSRDSGYTF. CDR3 DNA sequence: TGTGCCACCAGCAGCCGGGACTCTGGCTACACCTTC. This chain joins TRBV15 and TRBJ1-2; D may be TRBD1 (5 bases). Trimming stripped 3 bases from V and 7 bases from J, with 9 bases between. The CDR3 is 12 amino acids. Germline V gives CDR1 LNHNV, CDR2 YYDKDF (reference sequence).

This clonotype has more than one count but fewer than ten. CDR3 amino acids: CAISDRAGDEQYF. The CDR3 DNA reads as TGTGCCATCAGCGACAGGGCGGGCGACGAGCAGTACTTC. The chain joins TRBV10-3 to TRBJ2-7; 7 bases fit TRBD1. The CDR3 loop spans 13 amino acids. V dropped 6 bases and J dropped 5; count of bases not matched to a gene: 7. The germline CDR1 and CDR2 sequences are ENHRY and SYGVKD.

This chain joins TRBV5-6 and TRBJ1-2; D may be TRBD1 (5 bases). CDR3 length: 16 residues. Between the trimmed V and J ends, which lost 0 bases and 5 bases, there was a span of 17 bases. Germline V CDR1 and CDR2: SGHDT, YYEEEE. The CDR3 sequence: CASSLAGTPQGYGYTF. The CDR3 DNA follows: TGTGCCAGCAGCTTGGCCGGGACTCCCCAGGGATATGGCTACACCTTC.

The CDR3 reads CASRYLPPHEQYF. As DNA, the CDR3 is TGTGCCAGCAGATACCTCCCCCCGCACGAGCAGTACTTC. The V call is TRBV6-9, the J call TRBJ2-7, with D unclear. Germline lookup yields CDR1 MNHGY and CDR2 SVAAGI. There are 13 residues in the CDR3. V lost 6 bases and J lost 5, with 14 bases in between.

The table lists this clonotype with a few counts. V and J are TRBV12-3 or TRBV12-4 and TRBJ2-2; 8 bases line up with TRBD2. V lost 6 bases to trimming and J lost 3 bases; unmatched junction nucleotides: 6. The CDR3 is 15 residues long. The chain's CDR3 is CASSVTSAYTGELFF. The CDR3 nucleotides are TGTGCCAGCAGCGTGACTAGCGCCTACACCGGGGAGCTGTTTTTT.

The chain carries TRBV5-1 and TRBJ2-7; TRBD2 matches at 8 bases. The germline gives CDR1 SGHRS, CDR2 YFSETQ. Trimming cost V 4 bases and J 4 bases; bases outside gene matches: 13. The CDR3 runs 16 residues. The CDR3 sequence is CASSINPSGSLYEQYF. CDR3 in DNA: TGCGCCAGCAGCATAAACCCAAGCGGGAGTTTATACGAGCAGTACTTC.

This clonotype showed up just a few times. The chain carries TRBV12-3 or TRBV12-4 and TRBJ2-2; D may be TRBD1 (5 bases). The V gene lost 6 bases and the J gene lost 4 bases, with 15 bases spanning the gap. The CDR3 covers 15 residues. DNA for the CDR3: TGTGCCAGCAGGACGAGACAGCAACCCACCGGGGAGCTGTTTTTT. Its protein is CASRTRQQPTGELFF.

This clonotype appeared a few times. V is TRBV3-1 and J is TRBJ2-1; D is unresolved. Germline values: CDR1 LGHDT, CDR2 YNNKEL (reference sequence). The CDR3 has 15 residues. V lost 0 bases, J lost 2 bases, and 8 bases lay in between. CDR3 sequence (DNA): TGTGCCAGCAGCCAAGATCACGGAGCCTACAATGAGCAGTTCTTC. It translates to CASSQDHGAYNEQFF.